This T cell receptor beta chain was found in a study of blood T cell repertoires in COVID-19. At the level of the study: COVID-19 samples, acute and convalescent, were from the United States, Italy and Spain.

This CDR3 comprises 13 residues. V trimming: 8 bases; J trimming: 6 bases; junction bases outside the gene matches: 3. The protocol was immunoSEQ multiplex PCR, while the TCRdb copy is restricted to in-frame clones and leaves out a portion. The sample holds about 100,000 clones; around 85% are singletons and the top ten take roughly 3.3%. The material sequenced was peripheral blood. The chain employs TRBV23-1 and TRBJ1-5, with 11 nucleotides matching TRBD1. TRBV23-1 is annotated as an ORF whose role is uncertain. This TCR came from a woman older than 75 with active or convalescent COVID-19. CDR3 nucleotides: TGCGCCAGCGGACAGGGGGCAACTCAGCCCCAGCATTTT. Translation: CASGQGATQPQHF.